Below, 21 T cell receptor beta chains from the same sample are listed, as sequenced in a study of patients and donors after allogeneic stem cell transplantation. MiXCR, applied by TCRdb to the RT-PCR reads, yields one record per CDR3 protein. Of 200,000 to 250,000 distinct CDR3 sequences listed, around 14% are singletons. Sequencing input: blood, either unsorted or a sorted T cell fraction (not recorded which). The receptors here all came from a human donor who was either an allogeneic HSCT recipient or a stem cell or donor lymphocyte infusion donor (not recorded which). It is not recorded whose cells these are; they may come from a transplant donor.

The chain carries TRBV6-1 and TRBJ1-2; 8 bases map to TRBD1. Germline loops: CDR1 MNHNS, CDR2 SASEGT. This CDR3 has 17 amino acids. V shed 6 bases and J 3 bases; nucleotides not matched to a gene: 15. The CDR3 region has the DNA TGTGCCAGCAGAGACCTGGGGTACAGGGGGAAGGACTATGGCTACACCTTC. Translating gives CASRDLGYRGKDYGYTF.

This clonotype came up many times. This chain uses TRBV4-2 with TRBJ1-2; D is perhaps TRBD1 (5 bases). This CDR3 contains 14 residues. Germline V gene sequence: CDR1 LGHNA, CDR2 YNFKEQ. V was pared by 0 bases and J by 4 bases, with 9 bases between. CDR3 coding DNA: TGTGCCAGCAGCCAAGACAGGGACGGCTATGGCTACACCTTC. It is translated as CASSQDRDGYGYTF.

The rearrangement uses TRBV15 and TRBJ1-3; D not certain. The V and J ends lost 0 bases and 3 bases respectively, with 9 bases between them. CDR1 and CDR2 from the germline V gene are LNHNV and YYDKDF (reference sequence). This CDR3 region has 15 residues. CDR3 coding DNA: TGTGCCACCAGCAGAGATCGGAGAGGTGGAAACACCATATATTTT. Protein: CATSRDRRGGNTIYF.

This clonotype appeared once. The rearrangement uses TRBV5-4 and TRBJ2-7, with D possibly TRBD1 on 5 matching bases. Between the trimmed V and J ends, which lost 0 bases and 1 base, there was a span of 11 bases. The V gene's germline CDR1 is SGHNT and CDR2 YYREEE (reference sequence). This CDR3 is 15 amino acids long. The CDR3 DNA sequence: TGTGCCAGCAGCTTGGGAAGGACACTTTCCTACGAGCAGTACTTC. This encodes CASSLGRTLSYEQYF.

The chain carries TRBV4-1 and TRBJ2-5; 8 bases fit TRBD2. Per germline, CDR1 MGHRA and CDR2 YSYEKL. Trimming at V came to 2 bases and at J to 4 bases, leaving 6 bases not matched to a gene. This CDR3 is 15 amino acids long. Here the CDR3 reads CASSQIAGLTETQYF. For the CDR3, the DNA is TGCGCCAGCAGCCAAATAGCGGGGCTGACAGAGACCCAGTACTTC.

This clonotype was seen at least ten times. This sequence joins TRBV12-3 or TRBV12-4 and TRBJ1-2; perhaps TRBD1 as D (5 bases). The V gene lost 6 bases and the J gene lost 8 bases, with 13 bases spanning the gap. This CDR3 has 12 residues. CDR3 nucleotides: TGTGCCAGCAGCGCAGGGTTGCAAGGCTACACCTTC. It translates to CASSAGLQGYTF.

A few counts support this clonotype. The genes are TRBV9 and TRBJ1-2; possible D gene TRBD1, 5 bases. CDR3 length: 15 amino acids. Germline V gives CDR1 SGDLS, CDR2 YYNGEE. V was pared by 0 bases and J by 4 bases, with 13 bases between. The CDR3 DNA follows: TGTGCCAGCAGCGTAGCTACTGGACAACTCTATGGCTACACCTTC. It is translated as CASSVATGQLYGYTF.

The V gene is TRBV7-2, the J gene TRBJ2-1; D is perhaps TRBD2 (6 bases). CDR3 size: 14 residues. The V and J ends lost 1 base and 15 bases respectively, with 19 bases between them. Germline CDR1 reads SGHTA; CDR2 reads FQGNSA. Written as DNA, the CDR3 is TGTGCCAGCAGCTTAGAGGTGGGGGGTCTCGGATGGTTCTTC. Protein sequence: CASSLEVGGLGWFF.

The V gene is TRBV6-2 or TRBV6-3, the J gene TRBJ2-3, with TRBD2 matching 14 bases. V was pared by 6 bases and J by 5 bases, with 4 bases of the junction left unmatched. Germline V gene data show CDR1 as MNHEY and CDR2 as SVGEGT. The CDR3 spans 15 residues. The CDR3 coding sequence is TGTGCCAGCAGATCCGGGACTAGCGGGGGAGATACGCAGTATTTT. Translation gives CASRSGTSGGDTQYF.

For this clonotype: One end of the junction does not line up with germline, which may come from a read error. The chain carries TRBV25-1 and TRBJ2-3; D gene uncertain. This CDR3 is 15 amino acids long. Looked up from germline, CDR1 is MGHDK and CDR2 is SYGVNS. CDR3 amino acids: CASTPTFPDTDTQYF. Here the CDR3 DNA reads TGTGCAAGCACCCCAACGTTCCCCGACACAGATACGCAGTATTTT.

The CDR3 DNA is TGTGCCACCAGCAGAGATAGTGGACTAGGAGGAGAGACCCAGTACTTC. Amino acid sequence: CATSRDSGLGGETQYF. The gene calls are TRBV15 and TRBJ2-5, with 7 bases aligning to TRBD2. The CDR3 spans 16 residues. Germline CDR1 is LNHNV and CDR2 is YYDKDF (reference sequence). Trimming took 0 bases from V and 4 from J; bases not matched to a gene: 8.

The sample holds many counts of this clonotype. CDR3 loop: CASSLLAGQDYNEQFF. In nucleotides, the CDR3 is TGTGCCAGCAGCCTACTCGCGGGGCAGGACTACAATGAGCAGTTCTTC. The chain links TRBV7-2 to TRBJ2-1; weak D call: TRBD2 (6 bases). Trimming removed 5 bases at V and 3 bases at J, with 17 bases between. The germline V gene encodes CDR1 SGHTA and CDR2 FQGNSA. The CDR3 is 16 residues long.

The J gene is TRBJ2-7, the V gene TRBV5-1, with a weak D call TRBD1 (6 bases). The germline V gene has CDR1 SGHRS and CDR2 YFSETQ. The CDR3 runs to 13 residues. With 7 bases removed from V and 7 bases from J, the gap between germline ends came to 18 bases. DNA for the CDR3: TGCGCCAGCTCTACAGGGCCCCTGGGGGAGCAGTACTTC. This codes for CASSTGPLGEQYF.

The sample holds a few counts of this clonotype. The chain uses TRBV7-9 and TRBJ2-2, with 8 bases aligning to TRBD2. CDR1 and CDR2 (germline): SEHNR, FQNEAQ (reference sequence). The CDR3 consists of 16 residues. Trimming took 1 base from V and 3 from J; bases not matched to a gene: 4. For the CDR3, the DNA is TGTGCCAGCAGCTTAGTGGGACTAGTCTACACCGGGGAGCTGTTTTTT. This translates into CASSLVGLVYTGELFF.

V gene TRBV7-9 combines with J gene TRBJ2-1; D not certain. The CDR3 has 16 amino acids. Trimming pared 2 bases from V and 6 bases from J, leaving 17 bases between. Germline V gene sequence: CDR1 SEHNR, CDR2 FQNEAQ (reference sequence). The CDR3 nucleotides read TGTGCCAGCAGCTTATGGGGTGGCGGCGGCGGCAATGAGCAGTTCTTC. Translated: CASSLWGGGGGNEQFF.

This clonotype was seen ten or more times. The chain links TRBV20-1 to TRBJ1-5; the match to TRBD1 covers 10 bases. V was clipped by 6 bases and J by 4 bases; unmatched bases: 15. Germline CDR1 is DFQATT and CDR2 is SNEGSKA (reference sequence). This CDR3 contains 17 residues. The CDR3, as DNA: TGCAGTGCCGTGGATATTCGGGACAGGGGTCGGAATCAGCCCCAGCATTTT. Residues: CSAVDIRDRGRNQPQHF.

The V call is TRBV12-3 or TRBV12-4, the J call TRBJ2-5; maybe TRBD1 (6 bases). Trimming removed 4 bases at V and 5 bases at J, with 14 bases between. This CDR3 has 14 amino acids. Here the CDR3 reads CASSWARGWETQYF. CDR3 bases: TGTGCCAGCAGTTGGGCCAGGGGCTGGGAGACCCAGTACTTC.

CDR3 coding DNA: TGTGCCAGTAGTATCCCCAGCACAGATACGCAGTATTTT. Protein product: CASSIPSTDTQYF. The rearrangement joins TRBV19 to TRBJ2-3; D gene uncertain. Trimming removed 3 bases from V and 0 bases from J, with 4 bases in between. The CDR3 has 13 amino acids. Germline V gene sequence: CDR1 LNHDA, CDR2 SQIVND (reference sequence).

This clonotype was seen a handful of times. This chain uses TRBV20-1 with TRBJ1-5; D possibly corresponds to TRBD1 (6 bases). V was pared by 4 bases and J by 9 bases, with 16 bases between. The germline CDR1 and CDR2 sequences are DFQATT and SNEGSKA (reference sequence). This CDR3 region has 13 residues. The CDR3 loop is CSAIQQGGGPQHF. Written as DNA, the CDR3 is TGCAGTGCTATTCAACAGGGAGGTGGGCCCCAGCATTTT.

This clonotype was picked up many times. The chain employs TRBV5-1 and TRBJ2-7; D call uncertain. This CDR3 has 14 amino acids. Germline CDR1 is SGHRS and CDR2 is YFSETQ. Trimming shortened V by 3 bases and J by 1 base, and 11 bases separated the two germline ends. This CDR3 reads CASSSHVGSYEQYF. In nucleotides, the CDR3 is TGCGCCAGCAGCTCCCACGTCGGGTCCTACGAGCAGTACTTC.

This clonotype appeared many times. This chain joins TRBV12-3 or TRBV12-4 and TRBJ1-1; maybe TRBD1 (5 bases). The germline V and J ends were trimmed by 5 bases and 0 bases, with 10 bases remaining between them. The length of the CDR3 is 14 residues. CDR3 residues: CASSPSTVNTEAFF. DNA of the CDR3: TGTGCCAGCAGTCCATCGACAGTGAACACTGAAGCTTTCTTT.